The rows below give T cell receptor beta chains drawn from one sample of a study of regulatory T cells in long-lasting Graves disease. TCRdb used MiXCR to reprocess the multiplex PCR reads, holding one entry per CDR3 protein. The data show around 460,000 distinct CDR3 sequences, about 22% seen once. This specimen was peripheral blood mononuclear cells (PBMCs), taken when the disease was refractory, from a patient treated with antithyroid drugs. The receptors stem from a female donor with Graves disease. Each CDR3 is given with its conserved first and last residue. Fields, in order: V gene, clone size, D gene, J gene, CDR3 DNA, CDR3 protein. D genes are given only for firm matches. Size values are once, few and many counts, or a class for expanded clones, and some rows have none.

V gene: TRBV24-1; clone size: few; D gene: TRBD1; J gene: TRBJ2-2; CDR3 DNA: TGTGCCACCAGTGGCGGACCGGGACAGGGGTCTTTCGGGGAGCTGTTTTTT; CDR3 protein: CATSGGPGQGSFGELFF
V gene: TRBV7-9; clone size: .; D gene: TRBD1; J gene: TRBJ1-2; CDR3 DNA: TGTGCCAGCAGCTCTCAGCGGGGACAGCTCTATGGCTACACCTTC; CDR3 protein: CASSSQRGQLYGYTF
V gene: TRBV12-3/TRBV12-4; clone size: .; D gene: TRBD1; J gene: TRBJ2-7; CDR3 DNA: TGTGCCAGCAGTTTCGGGACAGGGTTTCGCGAGCAGTACTTC; CDR3 protein: CASSFGTGFREQYF
V gene: TRBV30; clone size: many; D gene: .; J gene: TRBJ1-1; CDR3 DNA: TGTGCCTGGAGTGTAACCAGGAACACTGAAGCTTTCTTT; CDR3 protein: CAWSVTRNTEAFF
V gene: TRBV27; clone size: few; D gene: .; J gene: TRBJ1-1; CDR3 DNA: TGTGCCAGCAGTTTATATGACACCCCGAACACTGAAGCTTTCTTT; CDR3 protein: CASSLYDTPNTEAFF
V gene: TRBV19; clone size: .; D gene: .; J gene: TRBJ1-5; CDR3 DNA: TGTGCCAGTAGTATCAATGGGGGAAGCAATCAGCCCCAGCATTTT; CDR3 protein: CASSINGGSNQPQHF
V gene: TRBV7-9; clone size: .; D gene: .; J gene: TRBJ1-1; CDR3 DNA: TGTGCCAGCAGCACGTCTGGGGGGGAAATGATGAACACTGAAGCTTTCTTT; CDR3 protein: CASSTSGGEMMNTEAFF
V gene: TRBV4-2; clone size: .; D gene: .; J gene: TRBJ2-4; CDR3 DNA: TGTGCCAGCAGCCAAGATCTAGGTGACATTCAGTACTTC; CDR3 protein: CASSQDLGDIQYF
V gene: TRBV7-2; clone size: many; D gene: TRBD1; J gene: TRBJ1-1; CDR3 DNA: TGTGCCAGCAGCTTACAGGGGGCTGGGTACACTGAAGCTTTCTTT; CDR3 protein: CASSLQGAGYTEAFF
V gene: TRBV5-1; clone size: once; D gene: .; J gene: TRBJ1-3; CDR3 DNA: TGCGCCAGCAGCTTACCAGGGGAGGCGTTCGGAAACACCATATATTTT; CDR3 protein: CASSLPGEAFGNTIYF
V gene: TRBV27; clone size: many; D gene: .; J gene: TRBJ2-7; CDR3 DNA: TGTGCCAGCAGTTCACAGGGACTTAACTACGAGCAGTACTTC; CDR3 protein: CASSSQGLNYEQYF
V gene: TRBV7-9; clone size: few; D gene: .; J gene: TRBJ1-1; CDR3 DNA: TGTGCCAGCAGCTTAAAGGGGGGAGGCACTGAAGCTTTCTTT; CDR3 protein: CASSLKGGGTEAFF
V gene: TRBV11-3; clone size: many; D gene: .; J gene: TRBJ2-5; CDR3 DNA: TGTGCCAGCAGCTTACGTGCGGGAGAGACCCAGTACTTC; CDR3 protein: CASSLRAGETQYF
V gene: TRBV9; clone size: few; D gene: .; J gene: TRBJ1-2; CDR3 DNA: TGTGCCAGCAGCCCGACAGCATACTATGGCTACACCTTC; CDR3 protein: CASSPTAYYGYTF
V gene: TRBV29-1; clone size: many; D gene: .; J gene: TRBJ1-1; CDR3 DNA: TGCAGCGCCGCGGCAACAAACACTGAAGCTTTCTTT; CDR3 protein: CSAAATNTEAFF
V gene: TRBV24-1; clone size: many; D gene: .; J gene: TRBJ2-7; CDR3 DNA: TGTGCCACCAGTGATCTCTACGAGCAGTACTTC; CDR3 protein: CATSDLYEQYF
V gene: TRBV5-1; clone size: .; D gene: .; J gene: TRBJ2-3; CDR3 DNA: TGCGCCAGCAGCTTGGGAAGGGCCGGGGCAGATACGCAGTATTTT; CDR3 protein: CASSLGRAGADTQYF
V gene: TRBV5-1; clone size: .; D gene: TRBD1; J gene: TRBJ1-3; CDR3 DNA: TGTGCCAGCAGCTTCCGACAGGGTGAATTCGGAAACACCATATATTTT; CDR3 protein: CASSFRQGEFGNTIYF
V gene: TRBV11-2; clone size: .; D gene: .; J gene: TRBJ1-1; CDR3 DNA: TGTGCCAGCAGCTTACAGGGAAGGGCGATGGGCACTGAAGCTTTCTTT; CDR3 protein: CASSLQGRAMGTEAFF
V gene: TRBV7-9; clone size: once; D gene: .; J gene: TRBJ2-1; CDR3 DNA: TGTGCCAGCAGCTTAGTAGGGTCGACACTACAGAATGAGCAGTTCTTC; CDR3 protein: CASSLVGSTLQNEQFF
V gene: TRBV19; clone size: .; D gene: .; J gene: TRBJ2-2; CDR3 DNA: TGTGCCACCCACCTTTCGAACACCGGGGAGCTGTTTTTT; CDR3 protein: CATHLSNTGELFF
V gene: TRBV28; clone size: many; D gene: .; J gene: TRBJ1-1; CDR3 DNA: TGTGCCAGCAGTTGGACGGAGAACACTGAAGCTTTCTTT; CDR3 protein: CASSWTENTEAFF
V gene: TRBV6-1; clone size: many; D gene: TRBD2; J gene: TRBJ2-2; CDR3 DNA: TGTGCCAGCAGACCCGAGGGAGGGACCGGGGAGCTGTTTTTT; CDR3 protein: CASRPEGGTGELFF
V gene: TRBV19; clone size: .; D gene: .; J gene: TRBJ2-7; CDR3 DNA: TGTGCCAGTAGGGGCCAAGGTTCCCTCGAGCAGTACTTC; CDR3 protein: CASRGQGSLEQYF
V gene: TRBV6-5; clone size: few; D gene: TRBD1; J gene: TRBJ1-6; CDR3 DNA: TGTGCCAGCAGTTACTCACCCAGGGGGAAGGATTCACCCCTCCACTTT; CDR3 protein: CASSYSPRGKDSPLHF
V gene: TRBV19; clone size: .; D gene: .; J gene: TRBJ2-2; CDR3 DNA: TGTGCCAGTAGTATTTCGTTCGAGGGTGGCACCGGGGAGCTGTTTTTT; CDR3 protein: CASSISFEGGTGELFF
V gene: TRBV20-1; clone size: .; D gene: .; J gene: TRBJ1-5; CDR3 DNA: TGCAGTGCCACAGGTGACAGCAATCAGCCCCAGCATTTT; CDR3 protein: CSATGDSNQPQHF
V gene: TRBV5-6; clone size: few; D gene: .; J gene: TRBJ2-7; CDR3 DNA: TGTGCCAGCAGCTCCCAACTAGAGAACTACGAGCAGTACTTC; CDR3 protein: CASSSQLENYEQYF
V gene: TRBV11-2; clone size: many; D gene: .; J gene: TRBJ1-6; CDR3 DNA: TGTGCCACCGCGCCGGGATTAGGTTCACCCCTCCACTTT; CDR3 protein: CATAPGLGSPLHF
V gene: TRBV27; clone size: many; D gene: .; J gene: TRBJ1-1; CDR3 DNA: TGTGCCAGCAGTTTTCTGGGGGGACATGAGGACACTGAAGCTTTCTTT; CDR3 protein: CASSFLGGHEDTEAFF
V gene: TRBV6-1; clone size: few; D gene: .; J gene: TRBJ1-3; CDR3 DNA: TGTGCCACCGCCGGTGCCTCTGGAAACACCATATATTTT; CDR3 protein: CATAGASGNTIYF
V gene: TRBV6-5; clone size: many; D gene: TRBD2; J gene: TRBJ2-7; CDR3 DNA: TGTGCCAGCAGTTACCGGGGGGGCAGGGACGAGCAGTACTTC; CDR3 protein: CASSYRGGRDEQYF
V gene: TRBV28; clone size: many; D gene: .; J gene: TRBJ2-2; CDR3 DNA: TGTGCCAGCAGTTCAGTGAACACCGGGGAGCTGTTTTTT; CDR3 protein: CASSSVNTGELFF
V gene: TRBV27; clone size: many; D gene: .; J gene: TRBJ1-6; CDR3 DNA: TGTGCCAGTCAGCAGTTTATGGAGGTCTCACCCCTCCACTTT; CDR3 protein: CASQQFMEVSPLHF
V gene: TRBV7-2; clone size: few; D gene: .; J gene: TRBJ1-5; CDR3 DNA: TGTGCCAGCAGCTTAAGTGAGGCAACGGCCCAGCATTTT; CDR3 protein: CASSLSEATAQHF
V gene: TRBV28; clone size: many; D gene: .; J gene: TRBJ2-7; CDR3 DNA: TGTGCCAGCAGTTTATCCCTCGACAGGAGCTCCTACGAGCAGTACTTC; CDR3 protein: CASSLSLDRSSYEQYF
V gene: TRBV28; clone size: .; D gene: .; J gene: TRBJ2-7; CDR3 DNA: TGTGCCAGCAACCCCCGGGGAGGCGCCTACGAGCAGTACTTC; CDR3 protein: CASNPRGGAYEQYF
V gene: TRBV7-2; clone size: few; D gene: TRBD2; J gene: TRBJ2-1; CDR3 DNA: TGTGCCAGCAGCCCTCTGGGACTAAACTACAATGAGCAGTTCTTC; CDR3 protein: CASSPLGLNYNEQFF
V gene: TRBV12-5; clone size: .; D gene: TRBD1; J gene: TRBJ2-7; CDR3 DNA: TGTGCTAGTGCCCGACAGGGGGCTAGAACCTACGAGCAGTACTTC; CDR3 protein: CASARQGARTYEQYF
V gene: TRBV20-1; clone size: few; D gene: TRBD2; J gene: TRBJ2-5; CDR3 DNA: TGCAGTGCTCCGACTAGCGGGCAAGAGACCCAGTACTTC; CDR3 protein: CSAPTSGQETQYF
V gene: TRBV4-1; clone size: .; D gene: .; J gene: TRBJ2-7; CDR3 DNA: TGCGCCAGCAGCCGATTGACTGAATACGAGCAGTACTTC; CDR3 protein: CASSRLTEYEQYF
V gene: TRBV7-9; clone size: many; D gene: .; J gene: TRBJ1-1; CDR3 DNA: TGTGCCAGCAGCTCGACCGTACGGAACACTGAAGCTTTCTTT; CDR3 protein: CASSSTVRNTEAFF
V gene: TRBV20-1; clone size: .; D gene: TRBD2; J gene: TRBJ2-7; CDR3 DNA: TGCAGTGCTAACCAGGCGGGGGAGAGCCTCTACGAGCAGTACTTC; CDR3 protein: CSANQAGESLYEQYF
V gene: TRBV10-2; clone size: many; D gene: .; J gene: TRBJ2-2; CDR3 DNA: TGCGCCACCTTGGAATCGGCCACCGGGGAGCTGTTTTTT; CDR3 protein: CATLESATGELFF
V gene: TRBV2; clone size: .; D gene: .; J gene: TRBJ2-3; CDR3 DNA: TGTGCCGAGAAAGAGGCACCTAGCACAGATACGCAGTATTTT; CDR3 protein: CAEKEAPSTDTQYF
V gene: TRBV3-1; clone size: many; D gene: .; J gene: TRBJ1-4; CDR3 DNA: TGTGCCAGCAGCCTTGGGGCCACACAGGGTGGTGAAAAACTGTTTTTT; CDR3 protein: CASSLGATQGGEKLFF
V gene: TRBV20-1; clone size: .; D gene: .; J gene: TRBJ1-2; CDR3 DNA: TGCAGTGCCGCGACAGATAACAACTATGGCTACACCTTC; CDR3 protein: CSAATDNNYGYTF
V gene: TRBV5-1; clone size: few; D gene: .; J gene: TRBJ1-5; CDR3 DNA: TGCGCCAGCAGCTTGGCCAATGTAGGGGACAATCAGCCCCAGCATTTT; CDR3 protein: CASSLANVGDNQPQHF
V gene: TRBV20-1; clone size: few; D gene: .; J gene: TRBJ2-7; CDR3 DNA: TGCAGTGCTAGCCTGTCCCTCTACGAGCAGTACTTC; CDR3 protein: CSASLSLYEQYF
V gene: TRBV7-8; clone size: .; D gene: .; J gene: TRBJ1-1; CDR3 DNA: TGTGCCAGCAGCGTATCCCCGGGGGGGACAGAAGCTTTCTTT; CDR3 protein: CASSVSPGGTEAFF
V gene: TRBV7-2; clone size: many; D gene: .; J gene: TRBJ2-4; CDR3 DNA: TGTGCCAGCAGCTTAGAACAGTTTCCCAAAAACATTCAGTACTTC; CDR3 protein: CASSLEQFPKNIQYF
V gene: TRBV7-2; clone size: few; D gene: .; J gene: TRBJ1-5; CDR3 DNA: TGTGCCAGCAGCCGGGGTCGGGGTAGCAATCAGCCCCAGCATTTT; CDR3 protein: CASSRGRGSNQPQHF
V gene: TRBV11-2; clone size: few; D gene: .; J gene: TRBJ1-5; CDR3 DNA: TGTGCCAGCAGCTTAACCTCAGGTCAGCCCCAGCATTTT; CDR3 protein: CASSLTSGQPQHF
V gene: TRBV2; clone size: many; D gene: TRBD1; J gene: TRBJ2-7; CDR3 DNA: TGTGCCAGCAGTAAGGACAGGGGCTACGAGCAGTACTTC; CDR3 protein: CASSKDRGYEQYF
V gene: TRBV6-5; clone size: many; D gene: .; J gene: TRBJ2-7; CDR3 DNA: TGTGCCAGCAGTTACGCCAGGGGAGACTACGAGCAGTACTTC; CDR3 protein: CASSYARGDYEQYF
V gene: TRBV7-2; clone size: .; D gene: .; J gene: TRBJ2-3; CDR3 DNA: TGTGCCAGCAGCCCGCGAGACCCTAGCACAGATACGCAGTATTTT; CDR3 protein: CASSPRDPSTDTQYF
V gene: TRBV6-5; clone size: many; D gene: .; J gene: TRBJ1-2; CDR3 DNA: TGTGCCAGCAGTTACTCGTTACAGGTTCGGCATGGCTACACCTTC; CDR3 protein: CASSYSLQVRHGYTF
V gene: TRBV11-2; clone size: few; D gene: .; J gene: TRBJ2-7; CDR3 DNA: TGTGCCAGCAGCCTACTGACCCTCTCGGGACTCGGGGAGCAGTACTTC; CDR3 protein: CASSLLTLSGLGEQYF
V gene: TRBV27; clone size: few; D gene: .; J gene: TRBJ2-7; CDR3 DNA: TGTGCCAGCAGTCCTCCAGGGTTCTACGAGCAGTACTTC; CDR3 protein: CASSPPGFYEQYF
V gene: TRBV11-2; clone size: few; D gene: .; J gene: TRBJ2-2; CDR3 DNA: TGTGCCAGCAGCTTAGGTGAACTACTCACCGGGGAGCTGTTTTTT; CDR3 protein: CASSLGELLTGELFF